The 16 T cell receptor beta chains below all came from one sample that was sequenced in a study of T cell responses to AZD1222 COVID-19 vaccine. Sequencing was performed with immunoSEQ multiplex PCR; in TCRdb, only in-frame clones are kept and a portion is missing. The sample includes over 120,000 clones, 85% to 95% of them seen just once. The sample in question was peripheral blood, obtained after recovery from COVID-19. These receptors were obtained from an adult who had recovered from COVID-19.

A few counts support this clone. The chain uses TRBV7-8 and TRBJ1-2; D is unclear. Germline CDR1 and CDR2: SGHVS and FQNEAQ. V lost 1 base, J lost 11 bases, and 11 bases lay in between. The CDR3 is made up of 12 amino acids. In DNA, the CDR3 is TGTGCCAGCAGCTTAGATGTAGCGGGTTACACCTTC. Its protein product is CASSLDVAGYTF.

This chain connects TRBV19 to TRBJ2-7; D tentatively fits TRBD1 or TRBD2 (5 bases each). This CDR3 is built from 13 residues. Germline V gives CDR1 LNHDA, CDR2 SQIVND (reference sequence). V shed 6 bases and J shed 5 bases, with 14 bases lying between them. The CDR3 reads CASSDRLANEQYF. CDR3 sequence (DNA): TGTGCCAGTAGCGACAGATTAGCGAACGAGCAGTACTTC.

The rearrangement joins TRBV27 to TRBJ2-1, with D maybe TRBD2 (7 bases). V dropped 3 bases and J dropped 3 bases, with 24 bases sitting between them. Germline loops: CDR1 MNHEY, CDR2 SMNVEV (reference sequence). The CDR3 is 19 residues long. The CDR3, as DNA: TGTGCCAGCAGTTTCTTGCCCCTACAGGGAGGACTAGTCTACAATGAGCAGTTCTTC. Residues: CASSFLPLQGGLVYNEQFF.

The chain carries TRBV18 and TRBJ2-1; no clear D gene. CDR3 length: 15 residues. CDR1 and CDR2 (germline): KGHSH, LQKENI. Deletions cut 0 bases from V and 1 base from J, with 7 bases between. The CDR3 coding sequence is TGTGCCAGCTCACCACCGTCAATATCCTACAATGAGCAGTTCTTC. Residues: CASSPPSISYNEQFF.

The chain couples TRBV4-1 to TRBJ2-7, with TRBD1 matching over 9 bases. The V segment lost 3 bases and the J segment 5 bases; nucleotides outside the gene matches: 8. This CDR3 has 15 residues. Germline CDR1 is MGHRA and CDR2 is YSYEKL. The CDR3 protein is CASSQWTGEVDEQYF. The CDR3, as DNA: TGCGCCAGCAGCCAGTGGACAGGGGAGGTGGACGAGCAGTACTTC.

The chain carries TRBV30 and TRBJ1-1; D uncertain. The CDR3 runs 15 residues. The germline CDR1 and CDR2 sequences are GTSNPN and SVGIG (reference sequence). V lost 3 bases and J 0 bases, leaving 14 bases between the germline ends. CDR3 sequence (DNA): TGTGCCTGGAGCGTAAGGACTCTGATGAACACTGAAGCTTTCTTT. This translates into CAWSVRTLMNTEAFF. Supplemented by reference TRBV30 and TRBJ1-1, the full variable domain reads SQTIHQWPATLVQPVGSPLSLECTVEGTSNPNLYWYRQAAGRGLQLLFYSVGIGQISSEVPQNLSASRPQDRQFILSSKKLLLSDSGFYLCAWSVRTLMNTEAFFGQGTRLTVV.

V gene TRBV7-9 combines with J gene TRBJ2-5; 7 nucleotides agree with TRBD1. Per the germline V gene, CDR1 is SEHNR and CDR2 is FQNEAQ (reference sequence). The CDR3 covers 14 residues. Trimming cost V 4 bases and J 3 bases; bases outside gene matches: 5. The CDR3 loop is CASSWMGTEETQYF. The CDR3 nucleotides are TGTGCCAGCAGCTGGATGGGGACAGAAGAGACCCAGTACTTC.

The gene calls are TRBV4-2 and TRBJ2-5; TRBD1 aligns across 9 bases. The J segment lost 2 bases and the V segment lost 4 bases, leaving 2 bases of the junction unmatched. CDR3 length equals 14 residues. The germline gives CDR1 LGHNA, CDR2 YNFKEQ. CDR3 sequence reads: CASSPQGAQETQYF. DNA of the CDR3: TGTGCCAGCAGCCCACAGGGGGCTCAAGAGACCCAGTACTTC.

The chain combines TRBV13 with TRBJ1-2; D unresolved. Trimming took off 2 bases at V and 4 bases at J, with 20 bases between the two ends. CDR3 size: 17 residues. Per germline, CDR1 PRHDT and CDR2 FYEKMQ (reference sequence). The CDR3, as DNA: TGTGCCAGCAGCTTACAGAGTAGGCCCCAAGCGGCCTATGGCTACACCTTC. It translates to CASSLQSRPQAAYGYTF.

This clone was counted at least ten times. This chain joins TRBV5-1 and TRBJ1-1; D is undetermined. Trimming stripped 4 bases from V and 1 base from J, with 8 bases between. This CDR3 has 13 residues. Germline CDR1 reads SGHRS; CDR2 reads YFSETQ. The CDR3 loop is CASSAAQNTEAFF. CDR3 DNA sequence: TGCGCCAGCAGCGCTGCACAGAACACTGAAGCTTTCTTT. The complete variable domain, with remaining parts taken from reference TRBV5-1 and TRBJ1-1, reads KAGVTQTPRYLIKTRGQQVTLSCSPISGHRSVSWYQQTPGQGLQFLFEYFSETQRNKGNFPGRFSGRQFSNSRSEMNVSTLELGDSALYLCASSAAQNTEAFFGQGTRLTVV.

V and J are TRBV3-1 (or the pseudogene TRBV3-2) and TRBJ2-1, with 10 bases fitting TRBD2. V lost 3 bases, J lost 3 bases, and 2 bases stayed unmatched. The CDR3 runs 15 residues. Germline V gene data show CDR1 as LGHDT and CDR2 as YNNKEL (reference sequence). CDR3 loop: CASSHSSGSYNEQFF. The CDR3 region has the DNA TGTGCCAGCAGCCATTCTAGCGGGAGCTACAATGAGCAGTTCTTC.

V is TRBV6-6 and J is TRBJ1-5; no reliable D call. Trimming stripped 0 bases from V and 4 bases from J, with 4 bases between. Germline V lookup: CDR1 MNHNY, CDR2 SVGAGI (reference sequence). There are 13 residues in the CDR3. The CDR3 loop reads CASSYSINQPQHF. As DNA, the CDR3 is TGTGCCAGCAGTTACTCAATAAATCAGCCCCAGCATTTT.

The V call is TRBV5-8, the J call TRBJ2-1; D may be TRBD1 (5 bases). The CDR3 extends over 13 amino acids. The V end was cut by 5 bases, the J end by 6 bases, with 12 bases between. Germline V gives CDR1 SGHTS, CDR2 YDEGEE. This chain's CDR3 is CASSPLRVNEQFF. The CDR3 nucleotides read TGTGCCAGCAGTCCTCTCAGGGTCAATGAGCAGTTCTTC.

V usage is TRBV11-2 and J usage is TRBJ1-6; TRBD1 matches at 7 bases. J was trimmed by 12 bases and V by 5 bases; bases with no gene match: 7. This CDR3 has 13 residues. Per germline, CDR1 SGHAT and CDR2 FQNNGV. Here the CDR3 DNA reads TGTGCCAGCAGCAGAGACAGGGCGCAACCCCTCCACTTT. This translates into CASSRDRAQPLHF.

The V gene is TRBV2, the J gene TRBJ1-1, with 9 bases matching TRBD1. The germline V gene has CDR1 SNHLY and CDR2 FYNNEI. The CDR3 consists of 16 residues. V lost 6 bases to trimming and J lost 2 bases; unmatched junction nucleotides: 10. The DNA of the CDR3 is TGTGCCAGCAGGGAACCTCCGGGACAGGGAAACACTGAAGCTTTCTTT. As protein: CASREPPGQGNTEAFF.

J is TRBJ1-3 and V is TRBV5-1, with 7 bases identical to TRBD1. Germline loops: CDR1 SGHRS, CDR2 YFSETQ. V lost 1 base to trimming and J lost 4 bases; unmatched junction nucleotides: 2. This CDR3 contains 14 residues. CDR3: CASSLPGQGNTIYF. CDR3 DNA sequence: TGCGCCAGCAGCTTGCCGGGACAGGGAAACACCATATATTTT.